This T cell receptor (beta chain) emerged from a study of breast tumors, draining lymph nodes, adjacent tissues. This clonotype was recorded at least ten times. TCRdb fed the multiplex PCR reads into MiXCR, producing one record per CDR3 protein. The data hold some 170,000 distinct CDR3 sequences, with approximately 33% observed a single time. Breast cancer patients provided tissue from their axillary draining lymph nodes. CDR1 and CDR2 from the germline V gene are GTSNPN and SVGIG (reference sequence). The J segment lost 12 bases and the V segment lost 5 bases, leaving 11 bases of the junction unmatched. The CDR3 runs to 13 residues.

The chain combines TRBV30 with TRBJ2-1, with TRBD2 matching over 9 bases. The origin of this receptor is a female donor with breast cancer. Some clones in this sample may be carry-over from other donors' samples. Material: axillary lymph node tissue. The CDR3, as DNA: TGTGCCTGGTCCCTAGCGGGGTCCAGGGGGCAGTTCTTC. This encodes CAWSLAGSRGQFF.